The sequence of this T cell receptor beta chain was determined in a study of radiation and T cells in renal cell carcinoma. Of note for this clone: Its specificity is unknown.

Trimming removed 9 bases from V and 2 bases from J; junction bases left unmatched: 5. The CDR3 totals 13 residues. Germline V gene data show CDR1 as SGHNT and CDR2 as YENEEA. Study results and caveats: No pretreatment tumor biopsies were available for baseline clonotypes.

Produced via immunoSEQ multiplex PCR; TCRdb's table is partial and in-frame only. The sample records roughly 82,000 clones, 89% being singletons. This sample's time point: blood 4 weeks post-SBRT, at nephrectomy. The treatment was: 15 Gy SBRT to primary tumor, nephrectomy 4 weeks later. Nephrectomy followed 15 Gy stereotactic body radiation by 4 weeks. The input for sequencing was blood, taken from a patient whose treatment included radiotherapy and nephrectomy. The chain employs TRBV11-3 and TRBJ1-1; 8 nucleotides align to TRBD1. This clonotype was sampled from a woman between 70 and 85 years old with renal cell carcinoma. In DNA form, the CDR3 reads TGTGCCAGTCGACAGGGGCCTAACACTGAAGCTTTCTTT. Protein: CASRQGPNTEAFF.